This T cell receptor (beta chain) appears in the sequencing data of a study of chemoradiotherapy in HPV16-positive cancers. On the study more broadly: Candidate HPV-specific clones and shared TCR motifs came from a couple of HPV16-positive patients.

Germline CDR1 is SGHVS and CDR2 is FNYEAQ. Between the trimmed V and J ends, which lost 5 bases and 2 bases, there was a span of 15 bases. CDR3 size: 15 residues. Produced via immunoSEQ multiplex PCR; TCRdb's table is partial and in-frame only. The repertoire consists of some 10,000 clones, with about 83% occurring once and the leading ten covering about 2.4%. The sequence was obtained from a human donor with HPV-associated anogenital cancer. The sample was blood, taken from a patient who underwent chemoradiotherapy. The chain joins TRBV7-6 to TRBJ1-2; possibly TRBD1 for D (5 bases). The CDR3 DNA reads as TGTGCCAGCAGCCCCCAGGGCAGGGCGAACTATGGCTACACCTTC. Protein: CASSPQGRANYGYTF.